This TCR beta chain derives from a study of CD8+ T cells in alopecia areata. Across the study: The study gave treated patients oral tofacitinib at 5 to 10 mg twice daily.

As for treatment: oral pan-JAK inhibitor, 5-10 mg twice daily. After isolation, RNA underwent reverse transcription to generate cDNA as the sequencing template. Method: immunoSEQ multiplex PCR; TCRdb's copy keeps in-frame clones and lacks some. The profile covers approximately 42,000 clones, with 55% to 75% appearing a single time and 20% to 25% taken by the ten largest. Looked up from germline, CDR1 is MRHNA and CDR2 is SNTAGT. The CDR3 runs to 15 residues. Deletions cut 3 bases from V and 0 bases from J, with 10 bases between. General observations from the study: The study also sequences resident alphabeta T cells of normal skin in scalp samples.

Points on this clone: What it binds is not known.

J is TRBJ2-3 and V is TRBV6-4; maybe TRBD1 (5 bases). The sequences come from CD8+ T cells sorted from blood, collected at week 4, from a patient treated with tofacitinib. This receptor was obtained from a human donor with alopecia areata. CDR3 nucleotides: TGTGCCAGCAGTGAGGAAGGGGTTAGCACAGATACGCAGTATTTT. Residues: CASSEEGVSTDTQYF.